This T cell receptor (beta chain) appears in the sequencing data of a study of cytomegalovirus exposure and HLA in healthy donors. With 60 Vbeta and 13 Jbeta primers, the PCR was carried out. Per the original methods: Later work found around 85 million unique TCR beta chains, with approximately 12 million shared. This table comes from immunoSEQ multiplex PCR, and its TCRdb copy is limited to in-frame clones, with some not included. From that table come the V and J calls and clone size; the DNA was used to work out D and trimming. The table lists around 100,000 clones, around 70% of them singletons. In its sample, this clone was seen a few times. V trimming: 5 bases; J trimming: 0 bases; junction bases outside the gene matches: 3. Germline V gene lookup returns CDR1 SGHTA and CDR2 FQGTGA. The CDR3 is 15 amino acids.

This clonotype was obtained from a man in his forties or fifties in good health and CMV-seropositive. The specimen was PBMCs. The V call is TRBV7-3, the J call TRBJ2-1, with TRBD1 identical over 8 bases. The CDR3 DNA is TGTGCCAGCAGCGCGGGGACAGGCTCCTACAATGAGCAGTTCTTC. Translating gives CASSAGTGSYNEQFF. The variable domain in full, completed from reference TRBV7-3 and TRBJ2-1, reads GAGVSQTPSNKVTEKGKYVELRCDPISGHTALYWYRQSLGQGPEFLIYFQGTGAADDSGLPNDRFFAVRPEGSVSTLKIQRTERGDSAVYLCASSAGTGSYNEQFFGPGTRLTVL.